The text below deals with one T cell receptor (beta chain). The target antigen is unknown. The CDR3 is 19 residues long. The sample belongs to a study of siplizumab effects on memory and regulatory T cells. General study findings and limits: For mappable alloreactive CD4+ clones, the mean Treg-derived fraction was approximately 69% with siplizumab and 25% to 30% in controls.

Clones were read by immunoSEQ multiplex PCR, and TCRdb kept only the in-frame ones, dropping some. The sample holds tens of thousands of clones, roughly 92% seen once. The TCR comes from a human donor in good health. The material sequenced was CD8+ T cells sorted from blood. The J gene is TRBJ2-6, the V gene TRBV21-1. TRBV21-1 constitutes a pseudogene. CDR3 bases: TGTGCCAGCAGCAAGCATATCAGAGACCCCGATGCCGGGGCCAACGTCCTGACTTTC. As protein: CASSKHIRDPDAGANVLTF.